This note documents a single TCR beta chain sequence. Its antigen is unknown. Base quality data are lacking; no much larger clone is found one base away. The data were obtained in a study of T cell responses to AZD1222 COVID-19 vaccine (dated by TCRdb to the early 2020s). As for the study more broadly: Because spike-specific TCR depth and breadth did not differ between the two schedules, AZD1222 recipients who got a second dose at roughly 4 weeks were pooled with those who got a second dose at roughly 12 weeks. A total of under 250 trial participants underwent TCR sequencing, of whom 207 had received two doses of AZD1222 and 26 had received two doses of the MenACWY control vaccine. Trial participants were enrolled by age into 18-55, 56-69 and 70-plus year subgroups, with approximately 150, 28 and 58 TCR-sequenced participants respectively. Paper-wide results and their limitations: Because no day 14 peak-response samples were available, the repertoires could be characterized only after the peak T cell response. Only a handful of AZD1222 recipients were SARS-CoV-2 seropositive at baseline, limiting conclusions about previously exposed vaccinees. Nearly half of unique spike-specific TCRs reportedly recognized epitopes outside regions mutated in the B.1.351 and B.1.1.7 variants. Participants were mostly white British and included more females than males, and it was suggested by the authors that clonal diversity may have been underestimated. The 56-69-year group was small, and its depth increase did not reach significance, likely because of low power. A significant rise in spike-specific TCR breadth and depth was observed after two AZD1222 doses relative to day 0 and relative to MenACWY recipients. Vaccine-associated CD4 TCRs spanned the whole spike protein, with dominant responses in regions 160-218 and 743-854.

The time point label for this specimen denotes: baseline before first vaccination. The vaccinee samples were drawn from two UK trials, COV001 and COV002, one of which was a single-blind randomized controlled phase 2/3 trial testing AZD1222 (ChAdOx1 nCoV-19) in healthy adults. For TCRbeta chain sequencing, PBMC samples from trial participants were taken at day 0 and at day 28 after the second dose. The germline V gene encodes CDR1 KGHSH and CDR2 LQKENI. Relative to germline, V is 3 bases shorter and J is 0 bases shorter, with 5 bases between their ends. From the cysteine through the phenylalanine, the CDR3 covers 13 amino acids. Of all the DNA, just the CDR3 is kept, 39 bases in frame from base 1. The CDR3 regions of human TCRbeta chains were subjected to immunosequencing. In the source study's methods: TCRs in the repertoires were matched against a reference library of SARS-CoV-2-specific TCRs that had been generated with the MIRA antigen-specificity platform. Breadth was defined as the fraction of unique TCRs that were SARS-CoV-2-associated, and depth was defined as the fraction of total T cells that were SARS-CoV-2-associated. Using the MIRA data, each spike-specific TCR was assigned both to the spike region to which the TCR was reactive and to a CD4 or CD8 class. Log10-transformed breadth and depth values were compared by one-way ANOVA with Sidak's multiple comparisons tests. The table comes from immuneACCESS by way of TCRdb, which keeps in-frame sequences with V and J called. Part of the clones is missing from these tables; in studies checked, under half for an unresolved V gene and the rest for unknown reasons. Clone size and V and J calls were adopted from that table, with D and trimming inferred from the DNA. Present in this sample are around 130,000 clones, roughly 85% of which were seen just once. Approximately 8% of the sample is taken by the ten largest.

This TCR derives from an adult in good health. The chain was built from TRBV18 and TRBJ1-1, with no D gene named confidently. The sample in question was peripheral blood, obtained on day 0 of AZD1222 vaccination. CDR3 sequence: CASSPALNTEAFF. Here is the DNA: TGTGCCAGCTCACCTGCTTTGAACACTGAAGCTTTCTTT.